This TCR beta chain was recovered during a study of T-cell reconstitution after alpha-beta-depleted transplantation in children (TCRdb year 2016). Looking at the study overall: The study quantitatively tracked T-cell immune reconstitution after TCRalphabeta/CD19-depleted allogeneic hematopoietic cell transplantation in children using TCR repertoire profiling. Study-level results and caveats: The apparently early recovery of alphabetaT-cell counts about two months after transplant reportedly depended on only several hundred rapidly expanded clones that came from non-depleted graft cells. Hyperexpanded clone frequencies declined over subsequent months; after one year, T-cell counts and TCRbeta diversity were mostly attributed to newly produced T cells. In some patients, the high TCRbeta diversity seen at day 60 was put down to recipient T cells and intrathymic progenitors that had survived conditioning.

Preparation of the library involved PCR. These reads were obtained on an Illumina HiSeq 2500. To normalize quantification of the TCRbeta repertoire, the TCR libraries were built with molecular barcoding that relied on unique molecular identifiers. TCRdb reprocessed the public reads (quality trimming at Q25 with fastp, clone calling with MiXCR) and kept in-frame beta chains. Each CDR3 protein appears once, grouped with its most common genes and DNA. The sample table shows 98,000 or so distinct CDR3 sequences, and about a quarter are seen once. The ten biggest clones cover about 22% of the sample. Per the germline V gene, MDHEN is the CDR1 and SYDVKM is the CDR2. V is shortened by 4 bases, J by 1 base, and the region joining them spans 15 bases. Its CDR3 holds 16 amino acids, cysteine through phenylalanine. Only the CDR3 region is kept as DNA, spanning 48 bases read in frame from base 1. This clonotype was seen just once. This receptor's antigen is unknown. It has no much larger one-base neighbor in the sample; base qualities were not kept. One read is thin evidence.

This sample's treatment or condition label indicates: allogeneic hematopoietic cell transplantation with graft depleted of TCRalphabeta T cells and CD19 B cells. TCRalphabeta/CD19-depleted allogeneic hematopoietic cell grafts were given to the transplant recipients, all of whom were children. Recombination linked TRBV28 to TRBJ2-3, with the D gene not confidently named. This clonotype originated in a boy under 10 years old with acute lymphoblastic leukemia, due to receive a stem cell transplant. The sample was PBMCs, taken before TCRalphabeta/CD19-depleted stem cell transplant. The bases are TGTGCCAGCAGTTCCCGACGGACGGCAGGCACAGATACGCAGTATTTT. Its protein is CASSSRRTAGTDTQYF.